Below, 20 T cell receptor beta chains from the same sample are listed, as sequenced in a study of T cell responses to AZD1222 COVID-19 vaccine. Sequencing was performed with immunoSEQ multiplex PCR; in TCRdb, only in-frame clones are kept and a portion is missing. The sample consists of fewer than 110,000 clones, around 90% of them appearing once. The sample in question was peripheral blood, obtained on day 0 of AZD1222 vaccination. The receptor set was obtained from an adult in good health.

The V and J genes are TRBV19 and TRBJ1-2; possible D gene TRBD1, 6 bases. V lost 4 bases to trimming and J lost 3 bases, with 18 bases between them. The CDR3 is 16 residues long. Germline V gene lookup returns CDR1 LNHDA and CDR2 SQIVND (reference sequence). CDR3 nucleotide sequence: TGTGCCAGTAGTAGGGATGGGACACCGGGGGACTATGGCTACACCTTC. It is translated as CASSRDGTPGDYGYTF.

The chain recombines TRBV25-1 with TRBJ2-7, with 8 bases identical to TRBD1. This CDR3 contains 13 residues. The germline V gene has CDR1 MGHDK and CDR2 SYGVNS. V lost 6 bases and J lost 6; bases outside the gene matches: 7. Here the CDR3 DNA reads TGTGCCAGCAGCCGACAGGGGCTCAGCGAGCAGTACTTC. Protein sequence: CASSRQGLSEQYF.

V gene TRBV19 combines with J gene TRBJ1-5; no clear D. The V and J ends lost 4 bases and 10 bases respectively, with 17 bases between them. This CDR3 region has 14 residues. Germline CDR1 is LNHDA and CDR2 is SQIVND (reference sequence). The chain's CDR3 is CASSTTLLEVPQHF. As DNA, the CDR3 is TGTGCCAGTAGTACTACCCTGTTGGAAGTACCCCAGCATTTT. The variable domain in full, with the rest retrieved from reference TRBV19 and TRBJ1-5, is DGGITQSPKYLFRKEGQNVTLSCEQNLNHDAMYWYRQDPGQGLRLIYYSQIVNDFQKGDIAEGYSVSREKKESFPLTVTSAQKNPTAFYLCASSTTLLEVPQHFGDGTRLSIL.

The chain couples TRBV24-1 to TRBJ2-3; 10 bases match TRBD1. CDR1 and CDR2 from the germline V gene are KGHDR and SFDVKD. The CDR3 has 16 residues. Trimming cost V 4 bases and J 6 bases; bases outside gene matches: 9. CDR3 bases: TGTGCCACCAGTGAATCGGGACAGGGGAGATGGGATACGCAGTATTTT. This translates into CATSESGQGRWDTQYF.

The V gene is TRBV27, the J gene TRBJ2-1, with 7 bases that match TRBD1. CDR1 is MNHEY and CDR2 is SMNVEV in the germline V gene (reference sequence). V shed 3 bases and J 5 bases; nucleotides not matched to a gene: 7. This CDR3 has 15 amino acids. CDR3 nucleotides: TGTGCCAGCAGTTTTGGGGACAGCCTAGACAATGAGCAGTTCTTC. Its translation: CASSFGDSLDNEQFF.

The V gene is TRBV6-1, the J gene TRBJ1-2; TRBD1 aligns across 7 bases. The CDR3 is 13 residues long. V dropped 0 bases and J dropped 7; count of bases not matched to a gene: 2. Germline V CDR1 and CDR2: MNHNS, SASEGT. Here the CDR3 reads CASSEARTGGYTF. The CDR3 DNA reads TGTGCCAGCAGTGAAGCTAGGACAGGTGGCTACACCTTC.

The CDR3 DNA follows: TGTGCCAGCAGTGAGTGGACTAGCGGGAGGGCCGGAGGGGAGCAGTTCTTC. Translation: CASSEWTSGRAGGEQFF. This chain connects TRBV6-1 to TRBJ2-1; TRBD2 matches at 15 bases. The CDR3 sequence is 17 residues long. Germline V gene data show CDR1 as MNHNS and CDR2 as SASEGT. Trimming at V came to 3 bases and at J to 10 bases, leaving 10 bases not matched to a gene.

The V and J genes are TRBV19 and TRBJ1-1; possibly TRBD1 for D (5 bases). The ends were cut back, 5 bases at V and 6 bases at J, with 10 bases in the middle. This CDR3 has 12 residues. CDR1 and CDR2 (germline): LNHDA, SQIVND (reference sequence). CDR3 loop: CASSERGAEAFF. CDR3 in DNA: TGTGCCAGTAGTGAGAGGGGCGCTGAAGCTTTCTTT.

The chain is built from TRBV5-1 and TRBJ1-1; a possible D gene is TRBD1 (5 bases). Trimming shortened V by 2 bases and J by 2 bases, and 10 bases separated the two germline ends. The CDR3 has 14 amino acids. Germline V lookup: CDR1 SGHRS, CDR2 YFSETQ. The DNA for the CDR3 is TGCGCCAGCAGCTTAAAAGACAGCAACACTGAAGCTTTCTTT. Translation gives CASSLKDSNTEAFF.

The chain combines TRBV6-1 with TRBJ2-2, with 12 bases aligning to TRBD2. The CDR3 length is 16 residues. Germline CDR1 and CDR2: MNHNS and SASEGT. Trimming removed 3 bases from V and 5 bases from J; junction bases left unmatched: 4. CDR3 protein: CASSDTLAGGTGELFF. In DNA form, the CDR3 reads TGTGCCAGCAGTGATACGCTAGCGGGAGGGACCGGGGAGCTGTTTTTT.

The chain combines TRBV6-1 with TRBJ1-4, with a weak D call TRBD1 (5 bases). This CDR3 has 16 amino acids. Trimming stripped 2 bases from V and 8 bases from J, with 18 bases between. CDR1 and CDR2 (germline): MNHNS, SASEGT. This CDR3 reads CASSEPRPGPDEKLFF. As DNA, the CDR3 is TGTGCCAGCAGTGAACCTAGACCAGGGCCCGACGAAAAACTGTTTTTT.

The table lists this clone with a count of one. This sequence joins TRBV5-1 and TRBJ2-1; 10 bases match TRBD1. V shed 4 bases, J shed 9 bases, and the junction held 4 bases outside the gene matches. CDR3 length: 13 residues. Per germline, CDR1 SGHRS and CDR2 YFSETQ. Here the CDR3 DNA reads TGCGCCAGCAGCCACGGACAGGGGGGTGAGCAGTTCTTC. Encoded protein: CASSHGQGGEQFF.

The chain couples TRBV6-1 to TRBJ1-2; D not resolved. Per germline, CDR1 MNHNS and CDR2 SASEGT. The CDR3 extends over 13 amino acids. The V end lost 3 bases, the J end lost 1 base, and 6 bases lay between the germline ends. The CDR3 coding sequence is TGTGCCAGCAGTGATGGCCTTAACTATGGCTACACCTTC. Residues: CASSDGLNYGYTF.

This chain uses TRBV14 with TRBJ2-7; D possibly corresponds to TRBD1 (5 bases). Deletions cut 1 base from V and 2 bases from J, with 18 bases between. The CDR3 consists of 17 residues. CDR1 is SGHDN and CDR2 is FVKESK in the germline V gene. The chain's CDR3 is CASSQGAGNVPAYEQYF. CDR3 sequence (DNA): TGTGCCAGCAGCCAAGGGGCAGGGAACGTTCCAGCCTACGAGCAGTACTTC. The full variable domain, completed using reference TRBV14 and TRBJ2-7, is EAGVTQFPSHSVIEKGQTVTLRCDPISGHDNLYWYRRVMGKEIKFLLHFVKESKQDESGMPNNRFLAERTGGTYSTLKVQPAELEDSGVYFCASSQGAGNVPAYEQYFGPGTRLTVT.

The chain employs TRBV7-9 and TRBJ2-5; 13 nucleotides match TRBD2. The trim removed 7 bases at V and 4 bases at J, leaving 6 bases unmatched. This CDR3 contains 15 residues. Germline CDR1 SEHNR, CDR2 FQNEAQ (reference sequence). For the CDR3, the DNA is TGTGCCAGCAACGGACTAGCGGGGGCGGGAGAGACCCAGTACTTC. It yields the protein CASNGLAGAGETQYF.

V usage is TRBV5-1 and J usage is TRBJ1-2; a possible D gene is TRBD1 (5 bases). CDR1 SGHRS and CDR2 YFSETQ come from the germline V gene. The V end lost 2 bases, the J end lost 14 bases, and 16 bases lay between the germline ends. This CDR3 has 12 residues. CDR3 DNA: TGCGCCAGCAGCTTACAGGAGGGCGCGGGGACCTTC. This codes for CASSLQEGAGTF.

The sample holds one count of this clone. The V and J genes are TRBV4-3 and TRBJ2-5, with 8 bases identical to TRBD1. J was trimmed by 5 bases and V by 4 bases; bases with no gene match: 9. Germline CDR1 is LGHNA and CDR2 is YSLEER. The CDR3 has 15 amino acids. CDR3 nucleotide sequence: TGCGCCAGCAGCCTTGGACAGGGAGAGGGGGAGACCCAGTACTTC. Protein sequence: CASSLGQGEGETQYF.

This chain connects TRBV6-5 to TRBJ1-2; D is unclear. The CDR3 is 15 amino acids. Germline V gene sequence: CDR1 MNHEY, CDR2 SVGAGI. Trimming removed 6 bases at V and 4 bases at J, with 18 bases between. In DNA, the CDR3 is TGTGCCAGCAGCCCGCCAACTGCATTGGGCTATGGCTACACCTTC. This gives the protein CASSPPTALGYGYTF.

This chain joins TRBV30 and TRBJ1-3; D is unresolved. Per the germline V gene, CDR1 is GTSNPN and CDR2 is SVGIG (reference sequence). Trimming cost V 5 bases and J 0 bases, with 5 bases left between them. The CDR3 runs 12 residues. The CDR3 loop is CAWGPSGNTIYF. The CDR3 region has the DNA TGTGCCTGGGGGCCCTCTGGAAACACCATATATTTT.

The chain combines TRBV4-1 with TRBJ2-7; 7 bases are a match to TRBD1. This CDR3 region has 14 residues. Germline-derived CDR1 and CDR2 are MGHRA and YSYEKL. V trimming: 3 bases; J trimming: 2 bases; junction bases outside the gene matches: 4. The CDR3 coding sequence is TGCGCCAGCAGCCAGTTGGGACAGACCTACGAGCAGTACTTC. Amino acid sequence: CASSQLGQTYEQYF.